These 26 T cell receptor beta chains came from one sample sequenced in a study of cytomegalovirus exposure and HLA in healthy donors (dated by TCRdb to the late 2010s). The library was built by means of the immunoSEQ multiplex PCR assay. For the multiplex PCR, a mixture combining 60 forward primers for TCR Vbeta segments and 13 reverse primers for TCR Jbeta segments was used. The table was pulled from immuneACCESS by TCRdb, which kept in-frame rearrangements only. Such tables lose some clones; where checked, under half of the loss comes from unresolved V genes, and the rest has no known cause. The sample has over 150,000 clones on record, 75% to 85% of them singletons. 1% to 1.5% of the sample rests with the top ten. The sequencing sample was made of PBMCs. The source is a girl aged 2-10 years in good health and CMV-seropositive.

The genes are TRBV5-1 and TRBJ1-4, with a possible D match to TRBD1 (6 bases). This CDR3 is 16 amino acids long. Germline-derived CDR1 and CDR2 are SGHRS and YFSETQ. Trimming took off 0 bases at V and 7 bases at J, with 16 bases between the two ends. CDR3 sequence: CASSLGQVKWGEKLFF. The CDR3 DNA reads as TGCGCCAGCAGCTTGGGACAGGTCAAGTGGGGTGAAAAACTGTTTTTT.

The rearrangement links TRBV30 to TRBJ2-1; D gene ambiguous. The CDR3 totals 13 residues. Germline values: CDR1 GTSNPN, CDR2 SVGIG (reference sequence). V lost 2 bases to trimming and J lost 8 bases, with 13 bases between them. The CDR3 reads CAWSSWSRHEQFF. The CDR3, as DNA: TGTGCCTGGAGTTCCTGGAGCAGACATGAGCAGTTCTTC.

This clone turned up a few times. CDR3 nucleotide sequence: TGTGCCAGCAGCTTGCAACGCGGCAATCAGCCCCAGCATTTT. This translates into CASSLQRGNQPQHF. The chain has TRBV7-6 and TRBJ1-5; D is unresolved. CDR1 and CDR2 from the germline V gene are SGHVS and FNYEAQ. Trimming pared 3 bases from V and 2 bases from J, leaving 8 bases between. The CDR3 spans 14 residues.

The chain combines TRBV5-4 with TRBJ1-2, with TRBD1 identical over 8 bases. The CDR3 spans 17 residues. The germline gives CDR1 SGHNT, CDR2 YYREEE (reference sequence). The V segment lost 1 base and the J segment 5 bases; nucleotides outside the gene matches: 13. CDR3 sequence reads: CASSLSQGAKSLYGYTF. The CDR3 coding sequence is TGTGCCAGCAGCTTGTCCCAGGGGGCGAAATCTCTTTATGGCTACACCTTC.

The CDR3 nucleotides are TGTGCCAGCAGCCATGGTGACAGGGCAAACTATGGCTACACCTTC. The encoded protein is CASSHGDRANYGYTF. The V gene is TRBV4-2, the J gene TRBJ1-2; 7 bases match TRBD1. V trimming: 3 bases; J trimming: 2 bases; junction bases outside the gene matches: 6. The CDR3 spans 15 residues. Germline V lookup: CDR1 LGHNA, CDR2 YNFKEQ.

The rearrangement links TRBV28 to TRBJ1-2, with D possibly TRBD1 on 6 matching bases. Looked up from germline, CDR1 is MDHEN and CDR2 is SYDVKM. V gave up 2 bases and J gave up 8 bases, with 15 bases separating them. The CDR3 extends over 14 amino acids. As DNA, the CDR3 is TGTGCCAGCAGTTTAGGGGGGGCTCGAGGGGGCTACACCTTC. Translating gives CASSLGGARGGYTF.

The chain links TRBV10-1 to TRBJ1-1, with 8 bases identical to TRBD1. CDR3 length equals 14 residues. Germline V gives CDR1 WNHNN, CDR2 SYGVQD (reference sequence). V lost 4 bases and J lost 4; bases outside the gene matches: 5. CDR3 bases: TGCGCCAGCAGTGTATCGACAGGGGCCACTGAAGCTTTCTTT. Amino acids: CASSVSTGATEAFF.

In its sample, this clone was seen once. This rearrangement joins TRBV5-4 to TRBJ2-7; 9 bases are shared with TRBD2. From germline, CDR1 is SGHNT and CDR2 YYREEE (reference sequence). The V segment lost 4 bases and the J segment 1 base; nucleotides outside the gene matches: 6. The CDR3 loop spans 15 amino acids. CDR3 coding DNA: TGTGCCAGCAGCCAAAGACTAGCGGCATCCTACGAGCAGTACTTC. Protein sequence: CASSQRLAASYEQYF.

This clone was counted once. The chain couples TRBV19 to TRBJ1-6; 7 nucleotides align to TRBD1. After removal of 4 bases from V and 7 bases from J, the junction contained 10 bases not matched to a gene. The CDR3 extends over 16 amino acids. CDR1 and CDR2 from the germline V gene are LNHDA and SQIVND (reference sequence). CDR3 in DNA: TGTGCCAGTAGTACCCCTTTGGACAGGTCCAATTCACCCCTCCACTTT. It specifies CASSTPLDRSNSPLHF.

The J gene is TRBJ1-5, the V gene TRBV6-4; tentatively, D is TRBD1 (6 bases). CDR1 MRHNA and CDR2 SNTAGT come from the germline V gene. The CDR3 covers 13 residues. Trimming removed 0 bases from V and 6 bases from J, with 6 bases in between. This CDR3 reads CASSDSGGQPQHF. In nucleotides, the CDR3 is TGTGCCAGCAGTGACTCAGGGGGTCAGCCCCAGCATTTT.

The V and J genes are TRBV29-1 and TRBJ2-1; 9 bases are a match to TRBD1. Unmatched junction bases numbered 4, after V lost 4 bases and J lost 12 bases. This CDR3 has 11 residues. The germline V gene encodes CDR1 SQVTM and CDR2 ANQGSEA. CDR3 nucleotide sequence: TGCAGCGTTGGGGACAGGGTTAGGCAGTTCTTC. It yields the protein CSVGDRVRQFF.

The sample holds one count of this clone. This CDR3 is also generated by other DNA sequences in the sample. The genes are TRBV15 and TRBJ2-3; D possibly corresponds to TRBD2 (5 bases). The CDR3 totals 16 residues. CDR1 and CDR2 from the germline V gene are LNHNV and YYDKDF (reference sequence). V was trimmed by 1 base and J by 5 bases, leaving 16 bases between them. CDR3 region: CATSRGGEGALDTQYF. DNA of the CDR3: TGTGCCACCAGCAGAGGGGGAGAGGGAGCCCTAGATACGCAGTATTTT.

The chain recombines TRBV2 with TRBJ2-3; TRBD1 agrees at 7 bases. Trimming at V came to 3 bases and at J to 6 bases, leaving 3 bases not matched to a gene. The CDR3 runs 13 residues. Germline V CDR1 and CDR2: SNHLY, FYNNEI. In DNA, the CDR3 is TGTGCCAGCAGTGACGAGACAGGGGATACGCAGTATTTT. This encodes CASSDETGDTQYF.

This chain links TRBV7-3 with TRBJ1-2; D might be TRBD1 (6 bases). V was clipped by 5 bases and J by 1 base, with 11 bases between them. Germline V CDR1 and CDR2: SGHTA, FQGTGA. The CDR3 totals 14 residues. This chain's CDR3 is CASSPGHLNYGYTF. For the CDR3, the DNA is TGTGCCAGCAGCCCGGGACACCTTAACTATGGCTACACCTTC.

CDR3 protein: CASSRGQAGGDYGYTF. CDR3 DNA sequence: TGTGCCAGCAGTCGCGGGCAAGCCGGGGGGGACTATGGCTACACCTTC. The rearrangement links TRBV7-9 to TRBJ1-2, with D tentatively TRBD1 (5 bases). This CDR3 is 16 amino acids long. CDR1 and CDR2 from the germline V gene are SEHNR and FQNEAQ (reference sequence). V lost 6 bases, J lost 3 bases, and 20 bases lay in between.

The V and J genes are TRBV7-9 and TRBJ2-1; 13 positions match TRBD2. The CDR3 loop spans 16 amino acids. The J segment lost 9 bases and the V segment lost 4 bases, leaving 9 bases of the junction unmatched. CDR1 and CDR2 from the germline V gene are SEHNR and FQNEAQ (reference sequence). CDR3 sequence (DNA): TGTGCCAGCAGCTCCACTAGCGGGAGGGCCCTAGGTGAGCAGTTCTTC. Its translation is CASSSTSGRALGEQFF.

The chain links TRBV19 to TRBJ1-5; 10 positions match TRBD1. This CDR3 is built from 18 residues. CDR1 LNHDA and CDR2 SQIVND come from the germline V gene (reference sequence). With 6 bases clipped from V and 1 base from J, the junction kept 12 bases outside the gene matches. CDR3 bases: TGTGCCAGTAGAATCCGGACAGGGGGAAGACTCAGCAATCAGCCCCAGCATTTT. Its translation is CASRIRTGGRLSNQPQHF.

The V gene is TRBV27, the J gene TRBJ1-1; D is undetermined. The CDR3 has 13 amino acids. Germline CDR1 reads MNHEY; CDR2 reads SMNVEV (reference sequence). V was pared by 2 bases and J by 4 bases, with 8 bases between. The CDR3 region has the DNA TGTGCCAGCAGTTTAGGGCGGGGCACTGAAGCTTTCTTT. Its translation is CASSLGRGTEAFF.

The chain combines TRBV4-1 with TRBJ1-4; maybe TRBD1 (5 bases). Per germline, CDR1 MGHRA and CDR2 YSYEKL. Between the trimmed V and J ends, which lost 1 base and 6 bases, there was a span of 9 bases. The CDR3 is made up of 14 amino acids. The CDR3 here is CASSQVGGDEKLFF. CDR3 DNA sequence: TGCGCCAGCAGCCAAGTCGGGGGGGATGAAAAACTGTTTTTT.

The V gene is TRBV5-1, the J gene TRBJ2-7, with 8 bases fitting TRBD1. The CDR3 has 14 amino acids. CDR1 is SGHRS, CDR2 YFSETQ, per germline. Trimming at V came to 3 bases and at J to 3 bases, leaving 5 bases not matched to a gene. The CDR3 protein is CASSWTGKDYEQYF. CDR3 in DNA: TGCGCCAGCAGCTGGACAGGGAAGGACTACGAGCAGTACTTC.

This clone appeared a single time. The V gene is TRBV5-4, the J gene TRBJ1-1; no definite D call. Trimming removed 0 bases from V and 8 bases from J, with 11 bases in between. This CDR3 is 13 amino acids long. Germline V lookup: CDR1 SGHNT, CDR2 YYREEE (reference sequence). The CDR3 spells CASSLANGGEAFF. CDR3 nucleotides: TGTGCCAGCAGCTTGGCCAACGGAGGGGAAGCTTTCTTT.

As DNA, the CDR3 is TGCGCCAGCAGCCCTTGGGACAATTTTATGCATGGCTACACCTTC. Protein product: CASSPWDNFMHGYTF. J is TRBJ1-2 and V is TRBV5-1; a weak D match, TRBD1 (6 bases). With 4 bases removed from V and 6 bases from J, the gap between germline ends came to 19 bases. The CDR3 runs 15 residues. CDR1 and CDR2 (germline): SGHRS, YFSETQ. Full variable domain (missing parts from reference TRBV5-1 and TRBJ1-2): KAGVTQTPRYLIKTRGQQVTLSCSPISGHRSVSWYQQTPGQGLQFLFEYFSETQRNKGNFPGRFSGRQFSNSRSEMNVSTLELGDSALYLCASSPWDNFMHGYTFGSGTRLTVV.

V is TRBV28 and J is TRBJ2-1; possible D gene TRBD2, 6 bases. The CDR3 extends over 16 amino acids. Between the trimmed V and J ends, which lost 3 bases and 9 bases, there was a span of 21 bases. In germline, CDR1 is MDHEN, CDR2 SYDVKM. CDR3 amino acids: CASSLIWRASGLEQFF. DNA of the CDR3: TGTGCCAGCAGTTTGATTTGGAGGGCCTCCGGCCTTGAGCAGTTCTTC. The entire variable domain, with the rest obtained from reference TRBV28 and TRBJ2-1, is as follows: DVKVTQSSRYLVKRTGEKVFLECVQDMDHENMFWYRQDPGLGLRLIYFSYDVKMKEKGDIPEGYSVSREKKERFSLILESASTNQTSMYLCASSLIWRASGLEQFFGPGTRLTVL.

The CDR3 protein is CASSLEINSPLHF. CDR3 nucleotide sequence: TGCGCCAGCAGCCTAGAGATCAATTCACCCCTCCACTTT. The V and J genes are TRBV5-1 and TRBJ1-6; D remains unclear. The CDR3 spans 13 residues. Trimming took off 4 bases at V and 7 bases at J, with 9 bases between the two ends. In germline, CDR1 is SGHRS, CDR2 YFSETQ.

The CDR3 DNA reads as TGTGCCACCAGCCCCGAGGGCACCCTAAGCTATGGCTACACCTTC. Translation: CATSPEGTLSYGYTF. The genes are TRBV15 and TRBJ1-2, with D uncertain. Germline CDR1 is LNHNV and CDR2 is YYDKDF (reference sequence). The CDR3 extends over 15 amino acids. Deletions cut 5 bases from V and 4 bases from J, with 17 bases between. The full variable domain, its missing parts supplied by reference TRBV15 and TRBJ1-2, is DAMVIQNPRYQVTQFGKPVTLSCSQTLNHNVMYWYQQKSSQAPKLLFHYYDKDFNNEADTPDNFQSRRPNTSFCFLDIRSPGLGDTAMYLCATSPEGTLSYGYTFGSGTRLTVV.

The V gene is TRBV5-4, the J gene TRBJ1-2; 7 bases match TRBD1. The CDR3 sequence is 14 residues long. Trimming removed 4 bases from V and 4 bases from J; junction bases left unmatched: 7. CDR1 SGHNT and CDR2 YYREEE come from the germline V gene (reference sequence). CDR3 protein: CASSLTGRRYGYTF. CDR3 bases: TGTGCCAGCAGCCTGACAGGGAGACGCTATGGCTACACCTTC.